The rows below give T cell receptor beta chains drawn from one sample of a study of cytomegalovirus exposure and HLA in healthy donors. TCRdb's table, derived via immunoSEQ multiplex PCR, lists solely in-frame clones and lacks some. The sample has about 160,000 clones, approximately 86% seen once. The sequenced sample was PBMCs. These receptors all come from a woman between 18 and 30 years old in good health and CMV-seronegative. Both conserved end residues are part of each CDR3. D genes are given only for firm matches. Clone size is not always given. Where it is, it says once, few, many or a class for expanded clones.

CDR3: CASSLSSTLGRETQYF
DNA: TGTGCCAGCAGCCTTTCCTCGACGCTAGGTCGGGAGACCCAGTACTTC
size: NA
V: TRBV9
J: TRBJ2-5
D: NA

CDR3: CASSPPEGSYNEQFF
DNA: TGTGCCAGCTCACCACCGGAGGGCTCCTACAATGAGCAGTTCTTC
size: NA
V: TRBV18
J: TRBJ2-1
D: NA

CDR3: CASSQDLGLAGETGELFF
DNA: TGCGCCAGCAGCCAAGATCTTGGGCTAGCGGGGGAAACCGGGGAGCTGTTTTTT
size: NA
V: TRBV4-1
J: TRBJ2-2
D: TRBD2

CDR3: CSATGASAF
DNA: TGCAGCGCAACAGGGGCCTCGGCCTTC
size: NA
V: TRBV29-1
J: TRBJ1-2
D: TRBD1

CDR3: CASTPWEGPYVLRSYGYTF
DNA: TGTGCCAGCACCCCATGGGAGGGACCTTACGTACTAAGGTCCTATGGCTACACCTTC
size: NA
V: TRBV5-6
J: TRBJ1-2
D: NA

CDR3: CASGWDRGLGEQYF
DNA: TGTGCTAGTGGGTGGGACAGGGGGCTCGGCGAGCAGTACTTC
size: NA
V: TRBV12-5
J: TRBJ2-7
D: TRBD1

CDR3: CASDAEINPTTGEQYF
DNA: TGTGCCAGTGATGCGGAAATAAATCCCACAACGGGCGAGCAGTACTTC
size: NA
V: TRBV2
J: TRBJ2-7
D: NA

CDR3: CSVRREGTEAFF
DNA: TGCAGCGTCCGAAGGGAGGGCACTGAAGCTTTCTTT
size: NA
V: TRBV29-1
J: TRBJ1-1
D: NA

CDR3: CASSPWDRDTEAFF
DNA: TGTGCCAGCAGCCCTTGGGACAGGGACACTGAAGCTTTCTTT
size: NA
V: TRBV7-9
J: TRBJ1-1
D: TRBD1

CDR3: CASRDSQGNGQYF
DNA: TGTGCCAGCAGAGATTCTCAGGGGAACGGGCAGTACTTC
size: few
V: TRBV6-5
J: TRBJ2-7
D: NA

CDR3: CASSLQGIQYF
DNA: TGCGCCAGCAGCCTCCAGGGCATTCAGTACTTC
size: NA
V: TRBV4-1
J: TRBJ2-4
D: NA

CDR3: CASSSMTITRGYEQYF
DNA: TGTGCCAGCAGCTCCATGACCATCACACGGGGCTACGAGCAGTACTTC
size: NA
V: TRBV5-8
J: TRBJ2-7
D: NA

CDR3: CASSTGIRLAPLRAGELFF
DNA: TGTGCCAGTAGTACCGGTATACGACTAGCCCCCCTTAGAGCCGGGGAGCTGTTTTTT
size: NA
V: TRBV19
J: TRBJ2-2
D: TRBD2

CDR3: CASSPAGPNTGELFF
DNA: TGTGCCAGCAGTCCAGCGGGACCTAACACCGGGGAGCTGTTTTTT
size: once
V: TRBV6-4
J: TRBJ2-2
D: TRBD2

CDR3: CASTRDTDSYEQYF
DNA: TGTGCCAGCACCCGGGACACAGACTCCTACGAGCAGTACTTC
size: NA
V: TRBV27
J: TRBJ2-7
D: NA

CDR3: CASSGEDNSPLHF
DNA: TGTGCCAGCAGCGGCGAGGATAATTCACCCCTCCACTTT
size: NA
V: TRBV9
J: TRBJ1-6
D: NA

CDR3: CASSPGGASYTF
DNA: TGTGCCAGCAGTCCAGGGGGCGCGAGCTACACCTTC
size: NA
V: TRBV2
J: TRBJ1-2
D: TRBD1

CDR3: CASSEGTGTTQETQYF
DNA: TGTGCCAGCAGTGAAGGGACAGGGACTACTCAAGAGACCCAGTACTTC
size: NA
V: TRBV2
J: TRBJ2-5
D: NA

CDR3: CASSRGLADYEQYF
DNA: TGTGCCAGCAGCCGCGGACTAGCGGACTACGAGCAGTACTTC
size: few
V: TRBV27
J: TRBJ2-7
D: TRBD2

CDR3: CASSQVPGGDTQYF
DNA: TGTGCCAGCAGCCAAGTCCCGGGGGGAGATACGCAGTATTTT
size: NA
V: TRBV4-2
J: TRBJ2-3
D: TRBD2

CDR3: CASSNYENSRSGANVLTF
DNA: TGTGCCAGCTCTAATTACGAAAACTCTCGCTCTGGGGCCAACGTCCTGACTTTC
size: NA
V: TRBV18
J: TRBJ2-6
D: NA

CDR3: CASGLVAGTGSLAF
DNA: TGTGCTAGTGGTTTGGTGGCCGGGACAGGGAGTTTGGCCTTC
size: once
V: TRBV12-5
J: TRBJ1-2
D: TRBD1

CDR3: CAIRDIQGSSLNEQFF
DNA: TGTGCCATCAGGGACATCCAGGGGTCTAGTTTAAATGAGCAGTTCTTC
size: NA
V: TRBV10-3
J: TRBJ2-1
D: NA

CDR3: CASSLPGRYEQYF
DNA: TGTGCCAGCAGTTTGCCAGGGAGGTACGAGCAGTACTTC
size: NA
V: TRBV27
J: TRBJ2-7
D: NA

CDR3: CATLQEGQGMETQYF
DNA: TGTGCCACCCTGCAAGAGGGACAAGGGATGGAGACCCAGTACTTC
size: NA
V: TRBV21-1
J: TRBJ2-5
D: NA

CDR3: CASKGGLKVTDTQYF
DNA: TGTGCCAGCAAGGGGGGGCTTAAGGTCACAGATACGCAGTATTTT
size: NA
V: TRBV2
J: TRBJ2-3
D: NA

CDR3: CASKSGGSSYNSPLHF
DNA: TGTGCCAGCAAGTCCGGGGGGAGCTCCTATAATTCACCCCTCCACTTT
size: NA
V: TRBV19
J: TRBJ1-6
D: NA

CDR3: CASSSRTIPNTHGYTF
DNA: TGCGCCAGCAGCTCTCGGACTATCCCGAATACCCATGGCTACACCTTC
size: NA
V: TRBV4-1
J: TRBJ1-2
D: NA

CDR3: CASRSRSTSGYEQYF
DNA: TGTGCCAGCCGCTCTCGCTCGACTAGCGGCTACGAGCAGTACTTC
size: few
V: TRBV7-2
J: TRBJ2-7
D: TRBD2

CDR3: CASSIGGSGIYEQYF
DNA: TGTGCCAGTAGTATAGGTGGGTCAGGGATCTACGAGCAGTACTTC
size: NA
V: TRBV19
J: TRBJ2-7
D: NA

CDR3: CASASYEQYF
DNA: TGTGCCAGCGCGTCCTACGAGCAGTACTTC
size: NA
V: TRBV6-5
J: TRBJ2-7
D: NA

CDR3: CASSWGQGNTIYF
DNA: TGTGCCAGTAGTTGGGGACAAGGAAACACCATATATTTT
size: NA
V: TRBV19
J: TRBJ1-3
D: NA

CDR3: CASSLRILAGTYEQYF
DNA: TGTGCCAGTAGTTTACGGATTTTAGCAGGGACCTACGAGCAGTACTTC
size: NA
V: TRBV19
J: TRBJ2-7
D: NA

CDR3: CASSLIEGLKNEQFF
DNA: TGCGCCAGCAGCCTAATAGAGGGCCTGAAGAATGAGCAGTTCTTC
size: NA
V: TRBV4-3
J: TRBJ2-1
D: NA

CDR3: CASSSGTKAFF
DNA: TGTGCCAGCAGCAGCGGGACAAAAGCTTTCTTT
size: NA
V: TRBV7-2
J: TRBJ1-1
D: NA

CDR3: CALQGAGYEQYF
DNA: TGTGCCTTACAGGGGGCAGGCTACGAGCAGTACTTC
size: NA
V: TRBV2
J: TRBJ2-7
D: TRBD1

CDR3: CASSYGGNVAWDF
DNA: TGTGCCAGCAGTTACGGGGGGAATGTGGCATGGGACTTC
size: few
V: TRBV6-5
J: TRBJ1-2
D: NA

CDR3: CASSIEARGTF
DNA: TGTGCCAGCAGCATAGAGGCGCGCGGGACCTTC
size: NA
V: TRBV7-9
J: TRBJ1-2
D: NA

CDR3: CASSLGTGNYGYTF
DNA: TGTGCCAGCTCACTCGGGACAGGGAACTATGGCTACACCTTC
size: NA
V: TRBV18
J: TRBJ1-2
D: TRBD1

CDR3: CAISEEGGRYGYTF
DNA: TGTGCCATCAGTGAGGAAGGGGGCAGGTATGGCTACACCTTC
size: NA
V: TRBV10-3
J: TRBJ1-2
D: TRBD1

CDR3: CASSLDSGPRRDF
DNA: TGCGCCAGCAGCTTGGATTCGGGACCCCGGAGGGATTTC
size: NA
V: TRBV5-1
J: TRBJ2-7
D: NA